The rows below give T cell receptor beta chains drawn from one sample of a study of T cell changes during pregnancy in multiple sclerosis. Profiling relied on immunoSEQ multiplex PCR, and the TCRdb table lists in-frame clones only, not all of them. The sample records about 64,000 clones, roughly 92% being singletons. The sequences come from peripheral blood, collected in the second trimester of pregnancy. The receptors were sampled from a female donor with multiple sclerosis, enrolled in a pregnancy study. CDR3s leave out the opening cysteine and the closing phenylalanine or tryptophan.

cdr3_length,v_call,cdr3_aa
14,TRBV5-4,ASSQGGLAGTDTQY
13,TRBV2,ASSNRGRPTYEQY
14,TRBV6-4,ASSDQGTSDSYEQY
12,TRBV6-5,ASSNRGRAYGYT
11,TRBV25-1,ASSVQMNTEAF
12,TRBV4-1,ASSPSAPAGELF
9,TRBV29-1,SPQQGNEQF
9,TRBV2,ASSFRGEQF
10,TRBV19,ASSIGSREQY
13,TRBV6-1,ASSPQGANTGELF
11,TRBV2,ASRSAYSYEQY
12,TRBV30,AWTGGLAGETQY
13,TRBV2,ASMKDWGGTGELF
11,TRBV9,ASSATSYTEAF
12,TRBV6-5,ASSLAGRPDTQY
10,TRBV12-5,ASGQTVSEQY
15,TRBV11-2,ASSPGLAGGNTGELF
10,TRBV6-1,ASSDWLYEQY
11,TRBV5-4,ASSWDSNYEQY
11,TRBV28,ASSPDSYTEAF
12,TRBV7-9,ASSATGWGEKLF
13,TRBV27,ASSTPTSLTYEQY
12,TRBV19,ASTPRGFNQPQH
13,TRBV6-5,ASSVLSATNEKLF
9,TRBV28,ASSLNQPQH
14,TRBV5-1,ASSGGTSGDYNEQF
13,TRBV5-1,ASSLEGAGNQPQH
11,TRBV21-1,ASRVGGADTQY
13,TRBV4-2,ASSQTSGRADTQY
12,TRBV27,ASSLRQGAYEQY
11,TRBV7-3,ASSVGGTGELF
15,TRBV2,ASSERARTASTDTQY
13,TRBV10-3,AISVSSEGNNEQF
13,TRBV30,AWSEGDPSYNEQF
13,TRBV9,ASSLSGRAINEQF
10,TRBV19,ASTGPTDTQY
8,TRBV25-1,ASRQGEAF